The entry below gives a single T cell receptor beta chain sequence along with its context. The entry originates in a study of shared clonotypes between healthy human individuals. The method was immunoSEQ multiplex PCR; TCRdb's version includes in-frame clones alone and lacks a portion of them. The sample has approximately 2.1 million clones, 85% to 95% seen once. The CDR3 loop spans 12 amino acids. V lost 6 bases, J lost 7 bases, and 10 bases lay in between. Per germline, CDR1 MNHEY and CDR2 SVGAGI. The TCR was taken from a man aged 18 to 30 in good health. Some clones in this sample may be carry-over from other donors' samples. J is TRBJ1-5 and V is TRBV6-5; D is unresolved. The sample consisted of naive CD4+ T cells from PBMCs. Subset meaning: CD45RA+ positively selected. The CDR3 is CASSNNDQPQHF. The CDR3 coding sequence is TGTGCCAGCAGCAACAACGACCAGCCCCAGCATTTT.